A single sample is the source of the 10 T cell receptor beta chains below, sequenced in a study of long-term antiretroviral therapy in people with HIV. Investigators performed immunoSEQ version v3.0 at survey level. Only in-frame clones appear in the TCRdb table, and some are missing; sequencing was by immunoSEQ multiplex PCR. Of some 35,000 clones in the sample, approximately 83% are singletons; the top ten hold 6.5% to 9.5%. Material: unsorted PBMCs, obtained 0.4 years before starting antiretroviral therapy. Receptor source: a man between 18 and 29 years old with HIV.

The V and J genes are TRBV21-1 and TRBJ2-3. TRBV21-1 is a pseudogene. CDR3 length equals 9 residues. The CDR3 here is CASTDTQYF. For the CDR3, the DNA is TGTGCCAGCACAGATACGCAGTATTTT.

The V gene is TRBV19, the J gene TRBJ1-1; D remains ambiguous. Looked up from germline, CDR1 is LNHDA and CDR2 is SQIVND (reference sequence). The V gene lost 5 bases and the J gene lost 4 bases, with 20 bases spanning the gap. This CDR3 region has 16 residues. CDR3 region: CASSLMWAERGTEAFF. DNA of the CDR3: TGTGCCAGTAGTCTCATGTGGGCAGAGCGGGGCACTGAAGCTTTCTTT.

The chain combines TRBV30 with TRBJ2-2; the D is unclear. The CDR3 is 11 residues long. Trimming removed 0 bases from V and 6 bases from J, with 2 bases in between. Germline CDR1 and CDR2: GTSNPN and SVGIG (reference sequence). The CDR3, as DNA: TGTGCCTGGAGTGTCCCCGGGGAGCTGTTTTTT. It translates to CAWSVPGELFF.

In nucleotides, the CDR3 is TGTGCCAGCAGCGAACAGGGACTCCGCACAGATACGCAGTATTTT. Its protein is CASSEQGLRTDTQYF. The chain couples TRBV6-1 to TRBJ2-3; D assignment may be TRBD1 or TRBD2 (6 bases each). CDR1 and CDR2 from the germline V gene are MNHNS and SASEGT. The CDR3 is 15 residues long. V was clipped by 6 bases and J by 1 base, with 14 bases between them.

By share of the sample, this clone is medium-sized. The sample carries other DNA sequences with the same CDR3. The chain carries TRBV28 and TRBJ1-5; D is unclear. The CDR3 is made up of 14 amino acids. V gave up 6 bases and J gave up 1 base, with 10 bases separating them. Germline-derived CDR1 and CDR2 are MDHEN and SYDVKM. CDR3 nucleotides: TGTGCCAGCAGCGCGCCAAGCAGCAATCAGCCCCAGCATTTT. Protein: CASSAPSSNQPQHF.

V is TRBV19 and J is TRBJ2-7; D gene ambiguous. Germline CDR1 reads LNHDA; CDR2 reads SQIVND (reference sequence). The CDR3 length is 13 residues. The V end was cut by 8 bases, the J end by 5 bases, with 16 bases between. CDR3 nucleotide sequence: TGTGCCAGTGGAGTCCCTACAGAGGACGAGCAGTACTTC. Its protein product is CASGVPTEDEQYF.

This clone was detected only a few times. The V and J genes are TRBV6-5 and TRBJ2-3; D remains ambiguous. The V gene's germline CDR1 is MNHEY and CDR2 SVGAGI. Deletions cut 2 bases from V and 3 bases from J, with 12 bases between. CDR3 length equals 15 residues. CDR3 sequence: CASSYDTTGTDTQYF. CDR3 DNA sequence: TGTGCCAGCAGTTACGATACTACCGGGACAGATACGCAGTATTTT.

The V gene is TRBV30, the J gene TRBJ2-7; D may be TRBD2 (5 bases). The length of the CDR3 is 14 residues. Per the germline V gene, CDR1 is GTSNPN and CDR2 is SVGIG (reference sequence). The germline V and J ends were trimmed by 2 bases and 4 bases, with 15 bases remaining between them. CDR3 in DNA: TGTGCCTGGAGTTCGAGTGGAGGTGGGTACGAGCAGTACTTC. It encodes CAWSSSGGGYEQYF.

V usage is TRBV5-6 and J usage is TRBJ1-2; D is perhaps TRBD1 (5 bases). The germline CDR1 and CDR2 sequences are SGHDT and YYEEEE. Between the trimmed V and J ends, which lost 4 bases and 8 bases, there was a span of 21 bases. This CDR3 is 15 amino acids long. This CDR3 reads CASSPLWAREEGYTF. The CDR3, as DNA: TGTGCCAGCAGCCCTCTTTGGGCCAGGGAGGAAGGCTACACCTTC.

The chain employs TRBV18 and TRBJ2-7; TRBD1 matches at 9 bases. V lost 3 bases, J lost 2 bases, and 5 bases stayed unmatched. CDR1 is KGHSH and CDR2 is LQKENI in the germline V gene. The CDR3 extends over 15 amino acids. The CDR3, as DNA: TGTGCCAGCTCACCGTCCCGGACAGGGGCCTACGAGCAGTACTTC. As protein: CASSPSRTGAYEQYF.